One sample yielded the 21 T cell receptor beta chains listed below, sequenced in a study of blood T cells in healthy people across ages. Sample-barcoded 5' priming and a J-beta primer mix drove a second PCR of roughly 6 to 12 cycles. TCRdb recomputed calls from the 5' RACE reads with MiXCR, one row per CDR3 protein. The sample comprises around 780,000 distinct CDR3 sequences, 25% to 30% of which are singletons, and about 3% rests with the top ten. These data also formed part of another study, on T cells of mothers and their children.

Sequenced: blood. The receptors come from a boy aged 10-17 years in good health.

The chain is built from TRBV12-3 or TRBV12-4 and TRBJ1-2, with a weak D call TRBD1 (5 bases). Trimming cost V 5 bases and J 10 bases, with 17 bases left between them. CDR3 length: 13 amino acids. CDR3: CASSPTTGHFYTF. For the CDR3, the DNA is TGTGCCAGCAGTCCAACAACAGGACATTTCTACACCTTC.

The V and J genes are TRBV20-1 and TRBJ2-3; the D gene is possibly TRBD1 (5 bases). Germline CDR1 DFQATT, CDR2 SNEGSKA (reference sequence). V lost 3 bases, J lost 7 bases, and 14 bases lay in between. This CDR3 region has 13 residues. The chain's CDR3 is CSASRAERYTQYF. In DNA form, the CDR3 reads TGCAGTGCTAGCAGGGCTGAGAGGTATACGCAGTATTTT.

This clonotype was detected only a few times. The chain recombines TRBV6-5 with TRBJ1-1; possible D gene TRBD1, 5 bases. The germline gives CDR1 MNHEY, CDR2 SVGAGI. This CDR3 comprises 14 residues. V was clipped by 5 bases and J by 4 bases, with 14 bases between them. DNA of the CDR3: TGTGCCAGCAGTACAACCTGGGGGGGCACTGAAGCTTTCTTT. This translates into CASSTTWGGTEAFF.

At least ten counts were recorded for this clonotype. V is TRBV29-1 and J is TRBJ1-6; the D gene is possibly TRBD1 (5 bases). From germline, CDR1 is SQVTM and CDR2 ANQGSEA. Between the trimmed V and J ends, which lost 6 bases and 12 bases, there was a span of 15 bases. The CDR3 is 12 residues long. CDR3 sequence (DNA): TGCAGCGTCGGGGACTTTGGTTTACCCCTCCACTTT. Translated: CSVGDFGLPLHF.

This clonotype has just a few counts. The chain carries TRBV28 and TRBJ1-2; D is perhaps TRBD1 (6 bases). Germline CDR1 and CDR2: MDHEN and SYDVKM. Trimming left V 7 bases short and J 4 bases short, with 19 bases between. The CDR3 runs 15 residues. In nucleotides, the CDR3 is TGTGCCAGCAACAAACAGGGAGAGGGGCTCTATGGCTACACCTTC. Translating gives CASNKQGEGLYGYTF.

This clonotype was seen only a few times. The chain carries TRBV6-6 and TRBJ1-1, with 7 bases fitting TRBD1. V was clipped by 4 bases and J by 1 base; unmatched bases: 9. Germline V CDR1 and CDR2: MNHNY, SVGAGI (reference sequence). The CDR3 runs 16 residues. This CDR3 is CASSLGDRVKNTEAFF. For the CDR3, the DNA is TGTGCCAGCAGTTTGGGAGACAGGGTAAAGAACACTGAAGCTTTCTTT.

V is TRBV9 and J is TRBJ2-2; TRBD1 is a possible D gene (6 bases). This CDR3 is 15 amino acids long. Germline lookup yields CDR1 SGDLS and CDR2 YYNGEE. V shed 0 bases and J shed 5 bases, with 11 bases lying between them. The CDR3 protein is CASSVEGGRTGELFF. The CDR3 region has the DNA TGTGCCAGCAGCGTAGAAGGGGGTAGAACCGGGGAGCTGTTTTTT.

The CDR3 DNA is TGCAGCGTTGGGGGTAGTAATGAAAAACTGTTTTTT. Translated, it gives CSVGGSNEKLFF. This rearrangement joins TRBV29-1 to TRBJ1-4; D unclear. This CDR3 contains 12 residues. With 4 bases removed from V and 4 bases from J, the gap between germline ends came to 7 bases. The germline CDR1 and CDR2 sequences are SQVTM and ANQGSEA.

This clonotype was counted between two and nine times. The chain is built from TRBV7-2 and TRBJ2-1; D gene unclear. V gave up 4 bases and J gave up 0 bases, with 13 bases separating them. Germline values: CDR1 SGHTA, CDR2 FQGNSA. CDR3 length: 16 amino acids. This CDR3 reads CASSSSGPSSYNEQFF. The CDR3 nucleotides are TGTGCCAGCAGCTCCTCCGGCCCTAGCTCCTACAATGAGCAGTTCTTC.

This clonotype was counted a few times. The chain recombines TRBV29-1 with TRBJ1-2; 9 bases are a match to TRBD1. This CDR3 is built from 13 residues. Germline-derived CDR1 and CDR2 are SQVTM and ANQGSEA. J was trimmed by 3 bases and V by 8 bases; bases with no gene match: 7. The CDR3 DNA sequence: TGCAGCTTTGGGGACAGGGAGGACTATGGCTACACCTTC. Protein: CSFGDREDYGYTF.

Comment on this clonotype: One end of the junction is discordant with germline, which a read error may explain. The V gene is TRBV11-2, the J gene TRBJ2-5, with D perhaps TRBD1 or TRBD2 (5 bases each). TRBJ2-7 explains the end of the DNA better; the J call may be wrong. This CDR3 contains 16 residues. Germline V gives CDR1 SGHAT, CDR2 FQNNGV. CDR3 DNA sequence: TGTACCAGCAGCTTAGACCGGGACGCAAGCTCCTACGAGCAGTACTTC. This translates into CTSSLDRDASSYEQYF.

The CDR3 region is CASSRGGGPNEKLFF. In nucleotides, the CDR3 is TGCGCCAGCAGCCGCGGCGGGGGGCCTAATGAAAAACTGTTTTTT. The chain uses TRBV4-1 and TRBJ1-4; TRBD1 is a possible D gene (6 bases). Trimming took off 4 bases at V and 3 bases at J, with 12 bases between the two ends. Germline CDR1 and CDR2: MGHRA and YSYEKL. The CDR3 is 15 residues long.

The rearrangement links TRBV6-4 to TRBJ2-5, with D possibly being TRBD2 (7 bases). The last part of the DNA fits TRBJ2-1 better; the J call may be wrong. Germline V gives CDR1 MRHNA, CDR2 SNTAGT. The CDR3 length is 15 residues. CDR3 sequence (DNA): TGTGCCAGCAGTGGTCCGGGGGGCCCCAACAATGAGCAGTTCTTC. Translated, it gives CASSGPGGPNNEQFF.

This rearrangement joins TRBV27 to TRBJ2-7; TRBD2 agrees at 7 bases. This CDR3 has 14 amino acids. The V gene end was trimmed by 3 bases and the J gene end by 3 bases; junction bases not matched to a gene: 5. Germline CDR1 is MNHEY and CDR2 is SMNVEV (reference sequence). The CDR3 protein is CASSFKRDGYEQYF. The CDR3 DNA sequence: TGTGCCAGCAGTTTTAAGCGGGACGGCTACGAGCAGTACTTC.

This clonotype was picked up a small number of times. V gene TRBV13 combines with J gene TRBJ2-7, with D maybe TRBD1 (5 bases). The germline gives CDR1 PRHDT, CDR2 FYEKMQ (reference sequence). V lost 2 bases and J 7 bases, leaving 12 bases between the germline ends. The CDR3 consists of 13 residues. The CDR3 region has the DNA TGTGCCAGCAGCTTATTTGGGGCGCGGGAGCAGTACTTC. Protein: CASSLFGAREQYF.

This clonotype turned up a few times. This sequence joins TRBV12-3 or TRBV12-4 and TRBJ2-5, with TRBD1 matching over 8 bases. The J call may be faulty, since TRBJ2-7 better matches the DNA end. This CDR3 has 16 residues. The CDR3 here is CASSFAPGTGTYEQYF. CDR3 DNA sequence: TGTGCCAGCAGTTTCGCCCCCGGGACAGGAACCTACGAGCAGTACTTC.

A remark on this clonotype: Its ends do not fully match the called genes, so a read error is possible. The chain couples TRBV5-1 to TRBJ2-1, with 14 positions matching TRBD2. Germline-derived CDR1 and CDR2 are SGHRS and YFSETQ. This CDR3 spans 13 amino acids. The CDR3: CASGTSGGYEQSF. In DNA form, the CDR3 reads TGCGCCTCCGGGACTAGCGGGGGCTATGAGCAGTCCTTC.

A few counts support this clonotype. The chain is built from TRBV4-3 and TRBJ1-4, with D tentatively TRBD1 (6 bases). Germline V gene sequence: CDR1 LGHNA, CDR2 YSLEER. CDR3 length equals 15 residues. Trimming removed 0 bases at V and 5 bases at J, with 10 bases between. Written as DNA, the CDR3 is TGCGCCAGCAGCCAAGATCAACAGGGAAATGAAAAACTGTTTTTT. Its protein product is CASSQDQQGNEKLFF.

In this sample, this clonotype turned up a few times. The chain employs TRBV20-1 and TRBJ2-5, with a weak D call TRBD1 (5 bases). The J call may be wrong; the DNA end is better matched by TRBJ2-7. In germline, CDR1 is DFQATT, CDR2 SNEGSKA (reference sequence). The CDR3 loop spans 13 amino acids. Here the CDR3 DNA reads TGCAGTGCTAGGTCCCCGCAGGGCTACGAGCAGTACTTC. Its protein product is CSARSPQGYEQYF.

With regard to this clonotype: One end of the junction varies from germline; a read error may be responsible. The chain links TRBV11-1 to TRBJ2-1; D not certain. Germline CDR1 reads SGHAT; CDR2 reads FQDESV (reference sequence). The CDR3 is 12 residues long. CDR3 region: CASSLTYNERFF. In nucleotides, the CDR3 is TGTGCCAGCAGCTTAACATACAATGAGCGGTTCTTC. Variable domain in full (rest from reference TRBV11-1 and TRBJ2-1): EAEVAQSPRYKITEKSQAVAFWCDPISGHATLYWYRQILGQGPELLVQFQDESVVDDSQLPKDRFSAERLKGVDSTLKIQPAELGDSAMYLCASSLTYNERFFGPGTRLTVL.

The rearrangement uses TRBV15 and TRBJ2-5, with 11 bases aligning to TRBD1. This CDR3 is built from 21 residues. The germline V gene encodes CDR1 LNHNV and CDR2 YYDKDF (reference sequence). V was clipped by 5 bases and J by 5 bases; unmatched bases: 25. In DNA form, the CDR3 reads TGTGCCACCAGCTCCCCGCTTAGCGACCGGGGGGACAGGGGGAAGATCGAGACCCAGTACTTC. It yields the protein CATSSPLSDRGDRGKIETQYF. The entire variable domain, with the rest obtained from reference TRBV15 and TRBJ2-5, is as follows: DAMVIQNPRYQVTQFGKPVTLSCSQTLNHNVMYWYQQKSSQAPKLLFHYYDKDFNNEADTPDNFQSRRPNTSFCFLDIRSPGLGDTAMYLCATSSPLSDRGDRGKIETQYFGPGTRLLVL.